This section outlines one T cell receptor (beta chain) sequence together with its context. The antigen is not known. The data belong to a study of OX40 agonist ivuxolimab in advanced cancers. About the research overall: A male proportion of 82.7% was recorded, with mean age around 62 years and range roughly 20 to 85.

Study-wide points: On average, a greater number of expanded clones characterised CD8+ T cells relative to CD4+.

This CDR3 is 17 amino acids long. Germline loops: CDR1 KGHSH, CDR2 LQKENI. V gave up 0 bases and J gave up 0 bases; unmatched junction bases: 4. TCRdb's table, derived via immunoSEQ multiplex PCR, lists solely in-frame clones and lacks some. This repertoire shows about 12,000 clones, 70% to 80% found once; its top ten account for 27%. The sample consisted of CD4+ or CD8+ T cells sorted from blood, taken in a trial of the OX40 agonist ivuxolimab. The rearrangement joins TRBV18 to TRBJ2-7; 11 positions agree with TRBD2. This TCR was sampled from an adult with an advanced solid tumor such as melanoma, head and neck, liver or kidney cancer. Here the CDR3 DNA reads TGTGCCAGCTCACCACCTCTAGCGGGGGGTTACTCCTACGAGCAGTACTTC. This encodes CASSPPLAGGYSYEQYF.